This TCR beta chain was obtained from a study of control samples from healthy donors and cancer patients. The trim removed 3 bases at V and 1 base at J, leaving 10 bases unmatched. Germline V lookup: CDR1 SGHTA, CDR2 FQGNSA. The CDR3 runs 18 residues. Sequenced by immunoSEQ multiplex PCR; TCRdb stores in-frame clones only, minus some. The sample carries roughly 86,000 clones, 91% recorded once. This TCR was recovered from a man aged 30 to 39 in good health. Source material: blood. The chain carries TRBV7-2 and TRBJ2-3; TRBD1 agrees at 10 bases. The CDR3 sequence is CASSFITTGTGGTDTQYF. The CDR3 coding sequence is TGTGCCAGCAGCTTCATTACAACCGGGACAGGGGGCACAGATACGCAGTATTTT.